These 2 T cell receptor beta chains originate from one sample sequenced in a study of chemoradiotherapy in HPV16-positive cancers. Only in-frame clones appear in the TCRdb table, and some are missing; sequencing was by immunoSEQ multiplex PCR. The sample comprises about 21,000 clones, about 90% of which are singletons, and 2% to 2.5% rests with the top ten. Sequencing used blood, obtained from a patient who underwent chemoradiotherapy. The receptors were gathered from a human donor with HPV-associated anogenital cancer.

The chain employs TRBV2 and TRBJ1-5; weak D call: TRBD1 (5 bases). The CDR3 length is 18 residues. Per germline, CDR1 SNHLY and CDR2 FYNNEI. The V and J ends lost 0 bases and 0 bases respectively, with 15 bases between them. In DNA form, the CDR3 reads TGTGCCAGCAGTGAAGCTAGAGGGACCGCGAATAGCAATCAGCCCCAGCATTTT. Translating it yields CASSEARGTANSNQPQHF.

V and J are TRBV6-1 and TRBJ2-7; TRBD2 matches 10 bases. Germline-derived CDR1 and CDR2 are MNHNS and SASEGT. CDR3 length equals 15 residues. V shed 0 bases, J shed 3 bases, and the junction held 2 bases outside the gene matches. The CDR3 DNA is TGTGCCAGCAGTGAAGCTATAGCGGGGGGCTACGAGCAGTACTTC. Translating gives CASSEAIAGGYEQYF.